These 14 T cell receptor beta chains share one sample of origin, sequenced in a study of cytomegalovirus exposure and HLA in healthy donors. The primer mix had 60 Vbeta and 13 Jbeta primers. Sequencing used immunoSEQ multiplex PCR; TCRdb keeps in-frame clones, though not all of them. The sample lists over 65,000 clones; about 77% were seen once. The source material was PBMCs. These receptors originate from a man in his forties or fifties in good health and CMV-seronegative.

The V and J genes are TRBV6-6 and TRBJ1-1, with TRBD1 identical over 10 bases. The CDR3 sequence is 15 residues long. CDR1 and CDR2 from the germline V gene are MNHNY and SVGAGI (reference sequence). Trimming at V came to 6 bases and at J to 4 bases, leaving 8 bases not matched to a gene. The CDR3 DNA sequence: TGTGCCAGCAGGATTGACAGGGGGCCGAGCACTGAAGCTTTCTTT. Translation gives CASRIDRGPSTEAFF.

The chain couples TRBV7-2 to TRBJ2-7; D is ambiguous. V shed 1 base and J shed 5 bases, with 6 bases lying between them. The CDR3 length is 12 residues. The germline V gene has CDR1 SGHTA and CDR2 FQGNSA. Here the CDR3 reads CASSLVVNEQYF. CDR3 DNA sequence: TGTGCCAGCAGCTTAGTAGTGAACGAGCAGTACTTC.

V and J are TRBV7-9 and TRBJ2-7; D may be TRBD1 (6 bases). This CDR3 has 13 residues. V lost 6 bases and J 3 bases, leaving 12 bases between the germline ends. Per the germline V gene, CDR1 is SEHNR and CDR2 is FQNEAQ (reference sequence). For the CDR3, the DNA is TGTGCCAGCAGTAGGGACAAAAACTACGAGCAGTACTTC. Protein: CASSRDKNYEQYF. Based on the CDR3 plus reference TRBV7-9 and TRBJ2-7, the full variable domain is DTGVSQNPRHKITKRGQNVTFRCDPISEHNRLYWYRQTLGQGPEFLTYFQNEAQLEKSRLLSDRFSAERPKGSFSTLEIQRTEQGDSAMYLCASSRDKNYEQYFGPGTRLTVT.

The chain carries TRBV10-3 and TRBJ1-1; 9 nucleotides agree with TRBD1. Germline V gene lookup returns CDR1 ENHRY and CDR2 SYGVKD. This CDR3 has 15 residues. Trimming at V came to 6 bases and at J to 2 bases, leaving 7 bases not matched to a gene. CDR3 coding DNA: TGTGCCATCAGCAAGACAGGGGGGGACAACACTGAAGCTTTCTTT. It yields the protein CAISKTGGDNTEAFF.

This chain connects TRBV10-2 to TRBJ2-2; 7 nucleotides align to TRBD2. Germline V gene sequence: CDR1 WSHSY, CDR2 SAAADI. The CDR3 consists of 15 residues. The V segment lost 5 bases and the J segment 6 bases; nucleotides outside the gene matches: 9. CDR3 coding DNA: TGCGCCAGCAGTTCGTCCGGACTAGTGTCCGGGGAGCTGTTTTTT. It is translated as CASSSSGLVSGELFF.

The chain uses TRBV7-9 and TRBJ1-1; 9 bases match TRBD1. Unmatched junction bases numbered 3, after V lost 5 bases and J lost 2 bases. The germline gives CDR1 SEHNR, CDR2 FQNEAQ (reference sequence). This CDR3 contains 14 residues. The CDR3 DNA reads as TGTGCCAGCAGCAAGGGACAGGGTAACACTGAAGCTTTCTTT. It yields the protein CASSKGQGNTEAFF. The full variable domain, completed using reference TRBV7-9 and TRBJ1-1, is DTGVSQNPRHKITKRGQNVTFRCDPISEHNRLYWYRQTLGQGPEFLTYFQNEAQLEKSRLLSDRFSAERPKGSFSTLEIQRTEQGDSAMYLCASSKGQGNTEAFFGQGTRLTVV.

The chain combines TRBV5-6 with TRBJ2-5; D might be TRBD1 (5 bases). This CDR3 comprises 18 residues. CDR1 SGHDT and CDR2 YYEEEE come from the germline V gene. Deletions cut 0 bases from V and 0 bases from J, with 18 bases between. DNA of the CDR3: TGTGCCAGCAGCTTGGGGCAGGTCAGGGTAGGGTACCAAGAGACCCAGTACTTC. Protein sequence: CASSLGQVRVGYQETQYF.

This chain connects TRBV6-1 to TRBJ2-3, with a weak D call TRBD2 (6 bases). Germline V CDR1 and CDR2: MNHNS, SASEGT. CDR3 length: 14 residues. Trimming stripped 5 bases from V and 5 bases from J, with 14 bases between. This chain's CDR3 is CASSYRSGEDTQYF. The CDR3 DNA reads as TGTGCCAGCAGTTATCGTAGCGGTGAAGATACGCAGTATTTT.

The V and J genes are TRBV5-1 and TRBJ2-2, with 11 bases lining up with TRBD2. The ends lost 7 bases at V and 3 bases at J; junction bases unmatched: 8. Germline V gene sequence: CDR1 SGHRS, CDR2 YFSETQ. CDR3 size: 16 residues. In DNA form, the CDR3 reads TGCGCCAGCTGTCTAGCGGGAGGTGGGGACACCGGGGAGCTGTTTTTT. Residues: CASCLAGGGDTGELFF.

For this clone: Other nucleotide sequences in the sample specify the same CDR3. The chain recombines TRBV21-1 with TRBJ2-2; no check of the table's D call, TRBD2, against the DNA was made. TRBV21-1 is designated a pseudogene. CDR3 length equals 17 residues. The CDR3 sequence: CASSNHQGGGNTGELFF. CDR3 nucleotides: TGTGCCAGCAGCAACCATCAGGGAGGCGGGAACACCGGGGAGCTGTTTTTT.

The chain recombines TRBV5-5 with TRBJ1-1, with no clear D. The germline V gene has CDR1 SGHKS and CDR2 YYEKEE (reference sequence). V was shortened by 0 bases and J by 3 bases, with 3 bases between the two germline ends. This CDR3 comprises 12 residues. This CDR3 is CASSLDYTEAFF. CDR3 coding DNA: TGTGCCAGCAGCTTGGACTACACTGAAGCTTTCTTT.

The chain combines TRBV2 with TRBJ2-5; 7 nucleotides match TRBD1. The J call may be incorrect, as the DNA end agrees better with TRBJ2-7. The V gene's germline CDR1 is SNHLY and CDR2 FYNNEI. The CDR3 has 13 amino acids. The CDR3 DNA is TGTGCCAGCAGTGAATTCAGGGGGAGCGAGCAGTACTTC. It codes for CASSEFRGSEQYF.

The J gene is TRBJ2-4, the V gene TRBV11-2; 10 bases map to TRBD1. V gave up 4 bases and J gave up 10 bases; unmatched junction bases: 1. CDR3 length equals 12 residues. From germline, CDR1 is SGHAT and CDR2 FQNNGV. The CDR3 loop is CASSWDRGIQYF. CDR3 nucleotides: TGTGCCAGCAGCTGGGACAGGGGAATTCAGTACTTC.

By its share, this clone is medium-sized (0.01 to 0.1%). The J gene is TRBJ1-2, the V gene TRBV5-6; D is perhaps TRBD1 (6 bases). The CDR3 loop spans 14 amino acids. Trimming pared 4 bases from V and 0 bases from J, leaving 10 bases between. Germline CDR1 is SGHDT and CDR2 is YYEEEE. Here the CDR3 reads CASSPQGPNYGYTF. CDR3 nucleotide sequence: TGTGCCAGCAGCCCACAGGGACCTAACTATGGCTACACCTTC.